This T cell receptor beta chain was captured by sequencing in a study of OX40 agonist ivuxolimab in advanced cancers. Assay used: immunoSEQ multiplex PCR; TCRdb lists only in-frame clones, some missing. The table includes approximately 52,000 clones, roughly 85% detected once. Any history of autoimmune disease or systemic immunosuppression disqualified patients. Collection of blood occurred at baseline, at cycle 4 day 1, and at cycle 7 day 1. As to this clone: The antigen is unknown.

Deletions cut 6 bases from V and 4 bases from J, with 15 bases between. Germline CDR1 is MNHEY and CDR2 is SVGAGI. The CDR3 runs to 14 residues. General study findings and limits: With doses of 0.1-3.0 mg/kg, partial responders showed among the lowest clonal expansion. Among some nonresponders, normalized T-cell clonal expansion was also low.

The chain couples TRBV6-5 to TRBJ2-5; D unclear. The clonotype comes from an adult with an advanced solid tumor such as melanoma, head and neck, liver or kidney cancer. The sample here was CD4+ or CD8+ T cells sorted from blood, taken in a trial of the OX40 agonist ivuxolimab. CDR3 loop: CASSPFRARETQYF. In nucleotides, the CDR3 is TGTGCCAGCAGCCCCTTTAGGGCAAGAGAGACCCAGTACTTC.